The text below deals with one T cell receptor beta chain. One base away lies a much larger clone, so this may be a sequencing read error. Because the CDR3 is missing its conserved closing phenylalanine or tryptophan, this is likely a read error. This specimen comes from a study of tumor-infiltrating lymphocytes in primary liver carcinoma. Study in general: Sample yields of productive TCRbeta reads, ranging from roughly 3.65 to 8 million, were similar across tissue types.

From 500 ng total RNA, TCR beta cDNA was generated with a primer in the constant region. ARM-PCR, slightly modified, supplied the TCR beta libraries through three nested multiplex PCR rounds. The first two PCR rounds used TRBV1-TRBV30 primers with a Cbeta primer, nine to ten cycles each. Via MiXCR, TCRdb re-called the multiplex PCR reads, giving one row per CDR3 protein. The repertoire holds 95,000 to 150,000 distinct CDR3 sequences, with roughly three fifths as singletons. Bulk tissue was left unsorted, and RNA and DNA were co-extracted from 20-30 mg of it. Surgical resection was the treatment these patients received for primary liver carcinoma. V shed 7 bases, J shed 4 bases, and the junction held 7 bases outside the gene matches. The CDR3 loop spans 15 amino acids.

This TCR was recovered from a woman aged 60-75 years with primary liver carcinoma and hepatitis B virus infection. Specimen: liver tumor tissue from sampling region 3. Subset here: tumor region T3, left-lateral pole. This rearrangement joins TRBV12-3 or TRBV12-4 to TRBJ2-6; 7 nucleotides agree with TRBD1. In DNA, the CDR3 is TGTGCCAGCACCTCAACAGGGGCCGGGGCCAACGTCCTGACTATC. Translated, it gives CASTSTGAGANVLTI.